This TCR beta chain was identified during a study of blood T cell repertoires in COVID-19. Study context: Material from acute and convalescent COVID-19 was sourced from the United States, Italy and Spain. Sample material is recorded as cDNA or gDNA derived from T cells, B-cell-depleted T cells, or PBMCs.

The CDR3 totals 13 residues. Germline CDR1 reads SGHAT; CDR2 reads FQNNGV. The V and J ends lost 6 bases and 4 bases respectively, with 10 bases between them. Per the original data handling: For nucleated cells, counts were estimated from reference gene primer amplification. The method was immunoSEQ multiplex PCR; TCRdb's version includes in-frame clones alone and lacks a portion of them. V and J calls and clone size are those listed in that table; D and trimming were worked out from the DNA. Altogether 9,000 to 10,000 clones are present, around 78% being singletons, with the ten largest covering approximately 40%.

This chain links TRBV11-2 with TRBJ1-5; weak D call: TRBD1 (6 bases). Specimen: peripheral blood. This TCR was sampled from a human donor in a cohort sampled during active COVID-19. The CDR3, as DNA: TGTGCCAGCAGTCGTGACAGGAATCAGCCCCAGCATTTT. Its translation: CASSRDRNQPQHF.